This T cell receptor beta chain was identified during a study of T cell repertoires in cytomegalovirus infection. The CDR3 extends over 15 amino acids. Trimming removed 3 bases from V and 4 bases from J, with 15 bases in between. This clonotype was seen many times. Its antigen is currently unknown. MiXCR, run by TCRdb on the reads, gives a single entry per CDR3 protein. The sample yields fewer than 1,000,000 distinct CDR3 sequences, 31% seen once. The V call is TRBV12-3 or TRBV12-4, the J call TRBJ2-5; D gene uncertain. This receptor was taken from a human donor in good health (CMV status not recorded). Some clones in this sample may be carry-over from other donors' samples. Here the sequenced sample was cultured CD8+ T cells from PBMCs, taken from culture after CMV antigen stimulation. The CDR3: CASSLGFRFGETQYF. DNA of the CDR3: TGTGCCAGCAGTTTGGGGTTCAGGTTTGGAGAGACCCAGTACTTC.